Sequencing of this TCR beta chain was carried out in a study of OX40 agonist ivuxolimab in advanced cancers. With regard to the full study: The costimulatory receptor OX40 (CD134) was targeted by ivuxolimab, a fully human IgG2 agonistic monoclonal antibody. Intravenous ivuxolimab was administered to patients every 2 weeks at six dose levels: 0.01, 0.1, 0.3, 1.5, 3 and 10 mg/kg. Of the roughly 54 patients in dose escalation, 19 had hepatocellular carcinoma, about 15 had melanoma, 9 had renal cell carcinoma and 9 had head and neck cancer. In the dose-escalation cohort, around four fifths of patients were male, and the mean age was approximately 55 years, with a range of 23 to 79. Patients were allowed to have had prior anti-PD-1, anti-PD-L1 or anti-CTLA-4 therapy, and approximately 40% of the dose-escalation patients had previously received checkpoint inhibitors. Partial responses occurred in three dose-escalation patients: two with cutaneous melanoma and one with hepatocellular carcinoma. Peripheral TCRbeta sequencing was intended to test whether TCR sequence diversity was altered and clonal T-cell expansion was caused by ivuxolimab. The paper describes the monotherapy dose-escalation part (N ≈ 52 patients) of the phase I trial of ivuxolimab. The paper's findings and limits, for the study overall: Which antigens the clonally expanded peripheral T cells were specific for was not determined. Clonal expansion of both CD4+ and CD8+ blood T cells was observed from baseline to week 6 at doses 0.1 to 3.0 mg/kg. After ivuxolimab, expanded clones were on average more numerous among CD8+ T cells than among CD4+ T cells. Partial responders in the 0.1-3.0 mg/kg groups had among the lowest normalized peripheral clonal expansion, especially among CD8+ T cells. Low levels of normalized T-cell clonal expansion were also shown by some nonresponding patients.

Genomic DNA was extracted from sorted cells for sequencing of the TCRbeta CDR3 region. The immunoSEQ Assay was used to sequence the TCRbeta CDR3 regions. The clones in this table, taken by TCRdb from immuneACCESS, are in-frame only. Not every clone is retained; where verified, under half of the shortfall comes from an unresolved V gene, and the cause of the rest is unknown. The sample table contains just over 90,000 clones; only one count was recorded for around 94% of them. About 2.4% of the sample rests with the top ten. The V end loses 0 bases and the J end loses 3 bases, and a stretch of 15 bases separates them. The CDR3 sequence holds 16 residues, the cysteine and phenylalanine included. Only CDR3 DNA is held: 48 bases, read in frame from base 1. The CDR1 and CDR2 encoded by the germline V gene (reference sequence) are PRHDT and FYEKMQ. Concerning this clone: Its antigen target is currently unknown. Per-base quality was not reported, and no clone a single base away is much larger than it.

The trial excluded patients who had a history of autoimmune disease or who were on systemic immunosuppression. Peripheral blood for TCR sequencing was drawn from every dose cohort at baseline, at cycle 4 day 1 and at cycle 7 day 1. The samples were drawn from a first-in-human, open-label, multicenter phase I dose-escalation trial of ivuxolimab. The trial enrolled adults with locally advanced or metastatic head and neck squamous cell, hepatocellular, melanoma or renal cell carcinoma. Before TCR sequencing, CD4+ T cells and CD8+ T cells were sorted from peripheral blood as separate populations. The rearranged chain carries TRBV13 and TRBJ2-7, and possibly TRBD1, on 5 matching bases. Sequenced here: CD4+ or CD8+ T cells sorted from blood, sampled in a trial of the OX40 agonist ivuxolimab. The receptor comes from an adult with an advanced solid tumor such as melanoma, head and neck, liver or kidney cancer. The DNA is TGTGCCAGCAGCTTAGGCCAGGGTAAGCCCTACTACGAGCAGTACTTC. This encodes CASSLGQGKPYYEQYF. The CDR3, completed at both ends by the reference TRBV13 and TRBJ2-7 genes, gives the full variable domain AAGVIQSPRHLIKEKRETATLKCYPIPRHDTVYWYQQGPGQDPQFLISFYEKMQSDKGSIPDRFSAQQFSDYHSELNMSSLELGDSALYFCASSLGQGKPYYEQYFGPGTRLTVT.